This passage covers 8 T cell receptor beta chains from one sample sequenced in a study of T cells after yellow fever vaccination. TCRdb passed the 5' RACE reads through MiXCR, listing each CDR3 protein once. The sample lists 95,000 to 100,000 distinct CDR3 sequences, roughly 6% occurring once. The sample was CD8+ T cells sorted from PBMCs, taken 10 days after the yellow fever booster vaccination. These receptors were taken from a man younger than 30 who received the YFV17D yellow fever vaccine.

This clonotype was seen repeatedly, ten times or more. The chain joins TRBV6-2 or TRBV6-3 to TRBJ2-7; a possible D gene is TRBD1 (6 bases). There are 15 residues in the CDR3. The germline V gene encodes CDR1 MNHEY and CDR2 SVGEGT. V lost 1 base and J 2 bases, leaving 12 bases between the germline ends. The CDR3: CASSYYREGPYEQYF. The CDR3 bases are TGTGCCAGCAGTTACTACAGGGAAGGCCCCTACGAGCAGTACTTC.

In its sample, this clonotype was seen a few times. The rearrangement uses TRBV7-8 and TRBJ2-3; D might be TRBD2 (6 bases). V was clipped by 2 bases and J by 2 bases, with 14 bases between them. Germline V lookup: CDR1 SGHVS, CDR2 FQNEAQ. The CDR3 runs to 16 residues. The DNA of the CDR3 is TGTGCCAGCAGCTTATGGCGGGGCCCGTCCACAGATACGCAGTATTTT. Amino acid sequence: CASSLWRGPSTDTQYF.

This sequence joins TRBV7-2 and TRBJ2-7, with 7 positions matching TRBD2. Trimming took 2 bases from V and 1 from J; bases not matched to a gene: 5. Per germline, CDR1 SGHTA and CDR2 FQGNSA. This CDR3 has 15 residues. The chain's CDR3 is CASSLTRGGSYEQYF. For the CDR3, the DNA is TGTGCCAGCAGCTTAACCCGCGGGGGATCCTACGAGCAGTACTTC.

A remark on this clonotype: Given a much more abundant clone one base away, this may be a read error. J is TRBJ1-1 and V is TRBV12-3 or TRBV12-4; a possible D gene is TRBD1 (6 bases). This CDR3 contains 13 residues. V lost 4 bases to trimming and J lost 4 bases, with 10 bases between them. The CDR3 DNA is TGTGCCAGCAGTTGGACAGAGATCACTGAAGCTTTCTTT. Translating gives CASSWTEITEAFF.

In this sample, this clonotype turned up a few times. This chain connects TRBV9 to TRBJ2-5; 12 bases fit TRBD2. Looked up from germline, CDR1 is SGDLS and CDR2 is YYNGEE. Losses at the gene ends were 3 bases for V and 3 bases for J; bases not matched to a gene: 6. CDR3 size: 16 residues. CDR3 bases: TGTGCCAGCAGCGCCCCACTAGCGGGGGGAGAAGAGACCCAGTACTTC. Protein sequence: CASSAPLAGGEETQYF. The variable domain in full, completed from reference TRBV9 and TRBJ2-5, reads DSGVTQTPKHLITATGQRVTLRCSPRSGDLSVYWYQQSLDQGLQFLIQYYNGEERAKGNILERFSAQQFPDLHSELNLSSLELGDSALYFCASSAPLAGGEETQYFGPGTRLLVL.

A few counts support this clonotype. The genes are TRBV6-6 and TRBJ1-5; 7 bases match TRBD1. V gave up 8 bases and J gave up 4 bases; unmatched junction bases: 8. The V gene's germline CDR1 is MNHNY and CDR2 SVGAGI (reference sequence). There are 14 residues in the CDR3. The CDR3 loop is CASAGGQTNQPQHF. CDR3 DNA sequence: TGTGCCAGCGCCGGGGGACAGACAAATCAGCCCCAGCATTTT.

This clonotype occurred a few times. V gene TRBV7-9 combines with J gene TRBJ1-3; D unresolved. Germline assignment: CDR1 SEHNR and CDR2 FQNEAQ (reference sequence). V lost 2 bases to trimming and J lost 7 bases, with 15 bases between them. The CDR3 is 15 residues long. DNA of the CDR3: TGTGCCAGCAGCTTATCGCCGAGGGAAGGGAACACCATATATTTT. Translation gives CASSLSPREGNTIYF. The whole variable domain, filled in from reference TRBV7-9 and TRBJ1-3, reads DTGVSQNPRHKITKRGQNVTFRCDPISEHNRLYWYRQTLGQGPEFLTYFQNEAQLEKSRLLSDRFSAERPKGSFSTLEIQRTEQGDSAMYLCASSLSPREGNTIYFGEGSWLTVV.

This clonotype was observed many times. The CDR3 nucleotides are TGTGCCAGCAGCCGCTTCAAAACAGGGGGCAATGAGCAGTTCTTC. This gives the protein CASSRFKTGGNEQFF. The J gene is TRBJ2-1, the V gene TRBV16, with TRBD1 matching over 8 bases. CDR1 KGHSY and CDR2 FQNENV come from the germline V gene. This CDR3 comprises 15 residues. Trimming at V came to 4 bases and at J to 6 bases, leaving 8 bases not matched to a gene. The full variable domain, in which reference TRBV16 and TRBJ2-1 provide the parts outside the CDR3, is GEEVAQTPKHLVRGEGQKAKLYCAPIKGHSYVFWYQQVLKNEFKFLISFQNENVFDETGMPKERFSAKCLPNSPCSLEIQATKLEDSAVYFCASSRFKTGGNEQFFGPGTRLTVL.